A single sample gave rise to the 21 T cell receptor beta chains below, sequenced in a study of blood T cells in healthy people across ages. A second 7 to 11 cycle PCR used barcoded and J-beta primers. TCRdb reprocessed the 5' RACE reads via MiXCR and lists one record per CDR3 protein. This sample carries around 1,600,000 distinct CDR3 sequences, approximately 39% of them seen once, and the ten largest clones take under 5%. The material sequenced was blood. Receptor source: a woman younger than 35 in good health.

A few counts support this clonotype. The chain has TRBV20-1 and TRBJ2-1; 8 bases are shared with TRBD1. CDR1 and CDR2 (germline): DFQATT, SNEGSKA (reference sequence). The CDR3 length is 15 residues. V dropped 0 bases and J dropped 4; count of bases not matched to a gene: 5. In DNA, the CDR3 is TGCAGTGCTAGAGATGCAGGGGGCCGATACAATGAGCAGTTCTTC. Its protein product is CSARDAGGRYNEQFF.

This clonotype came up once. This CDR3 reads CASSQGTWGQEEETQYF. CDR3 sequence (DNA): TGTGCCAGCAGCCAAGGAACGTGGGGGCAGGAGGAAGAGACCCAGTACTTC. The chain is built from TRBV3-1 and TRBJ2-5, with D tentatively TRBD1 (6 bases). The CDR3 is made up of 17 amino acids. Germline V gives CDR1 LGHDT, CDR2 YNNKEL (reference sequence). V was shortened by 1 base and J by 3 bases, with 18 bases between the two germline ends.

The table lists this clonotype with many counts. A read error is possible here, since a much larger clone lies one base away. This chain connects TRBV28 to TRBJ2-7; D unclear. The V end lost 5 bases, the J end lost 7 bases, and 12 bases lay between the germline ends. The CDR3 sequence is 12 residues long. The germline V gene encodes CDR1 MDHEN and CDR2 SYDVKM. The CDR3 DNA sequence: TGTGCCAGCAGTCCCTGGGTGGGTGAGCAGTACTTC. It yields the protein CASSPWVGEQYF.

This clonotype was found a few times. This rearrangement joins TRBV24-1 to TRBJ2-1; 10 positions agree with TRBD2. This CDR3 comprises 18 residues. V shed 3 bases and J 4 bases; nucleotides not matched to a gene: 11. Germline V CDR1 and CDR2: KGHDR, SFDVKD. The CDR3 protein is CATSDTARTSGAYNEQFF. DNA of the CDR3: TGTGCCACCAGTGATACGGCCAGGACTAGCGGAGCATACAATGAGCAGTTCTTC.

The chain recombines TRBV3-1 with TRBJ2-4; 7 nucleotides agree with TRBD2. Matching the DNA end better, TRBJ2-5 makes the J call doubtful. CDR1 is LGHDT, CDR2 YNNKEL, per germline (reference sequence). CDR3 length: 15 amino acids. The CDR3 nucleotides read TGTGCCAGCAGCCGGGACTACCTACTCCAAGAGACCCAGTACTTC. It translates to CASSRDYLLQETQYF.

This clonotype showed up just a few times. This sequence joins TRBV12-3 or TRBV12-4 and TRBJ2-1; 7 bases are a match to TRBD2. The V segment lost 0 bases and the J segment 14 bases; nucleotides outside the gene matches: 7. The CDR3 is made up of 13 amino acids. As DNA, the CDR3 is TGTGCCAGCAGTTTAGCGACCGGACTAGAGAAGTTCTTC. Translated, it gives CASSLATGLEKFF.

This chain connects TRBV5-5 to TRBJ1-5; a possible D gene is TRBD1 (5 bases). V shed 5 bases and J shed 5 bases, with 11 bases lying between them. This CDR3 region has 13 residues. Per germline, CDR1 SGHKS and CDR2 YYEKEE (reference sequence). The DNA for the CDR3 is TGTGCCAGCAGTTTTGCGGGGGATCAGCCCCAGCATTTT. It yields the protein CASSFAGDQPQHF.

The chain links TRBV24-1 to TRBJ2-7, with a tentative D call TRBD2 (6 bases). Germline CDR1 reads KGHDR; CDR2 reads SFDVKD. The CDR3 is 15 residues long. Trimming pared 10 bases from V and 0 bases from J, leaving 18 bases between. The CDR3 region is CATQPTDGSSYEQYF. In nucleotides, the CDR3 is TGTGCCACTCAACCCACGGACGGGAGCTCCTACGAGCAGTACTTC.

The genes are TRBV19 and TRBJ1-6; D is possibly TRBD1 (6 bases). Germline-derived CDR1 and CDR2 are LNHDA and SQIVND (reference sequence). The V end was cut by 7 bases, the J end by 10 bases, with 14 bases between. CDR3 length equals 13 residues. The CDR3 protein is CASKKAGASPLHF. DNA of the CDR3: TGTGCCAGTAAGAAGGCAGGGGCCTCACCCCTCCACTTT.

The chain couples TRBV10-3 to TRBJ1-2; TRBD1 matches 8 bases. The CDR3 has 17 residues. From germline, CDR1 is ENHRY and CDR2 SYGVKD. The V gene end was trimmed by 6 bases and the J gene end by 0 bases; junction bases not matched to a gene: 12. This CDR3 is CAISPWSGGEANYGYTF. The CDR3 nucleotides read TGTGCCATCAGCCCTTGGTCAGGGGGCGAAGCTAACTATGGCTACACCTTC.

The CDR3 region has the DNA TGCAGTGCTAGATACAGGGGGGAAAGGAATGAGCAGTTCTTC. Translation gives CSARYRGERNEQFF. The chain is built from TRBV20-1 and TRBJ2-1; 8 bases map to TRBD1. The CDR3 covers 14 residues. Germline trimming cut 2 bases from V and 7 bases from J; bases unmatched to any gene: 7. Germline loops: CDR1 DFQATT, CDR2 SNEGSKA (reference sequence).

Of note for this clonotype: A single base separates this from a much larger clone, so it may be a read error. The rearrangement links TRBV7-2 to TRBJ1-2; TRBD1 might be the D (5 bases). This CDR3 has 13 amino acids. Germline values: CDR1 SGHTA, CDR2 FQGNSA. Trimming stripped 6 bases from V and 3 bases from J, with 11 bases between. CDR3 coding DNA: TGTGCCAGCAGATTAATCAGGGACTATGGCTACACCTTC. Residues: CASRLIRDYGYTF.

The chain couples TRBV27 to TRBJ2-7, with D possibly being TRBD1 (8 bases). Looked up from germline, CDR1 is MNHEY and CDR2 is SMNVEV (reference sequence). Trimming took 5 bases from V and 7 from J, leaving 33 bases between them. This CDR3 is built from 19 residues. CDR3 DNA sequence: TGTGCCAGCAGTAGCCCGGGACAGGCCTCCGGGGGGACGTACAATGAGCAGTACTTC. It codes for CASSSPGQASGGTYNEQYF.

This clonotype was seen a handful of times. The chain uses TRBV4-2 and TRBJ2-2; D not certain. CDR1 is LGHNA and CDR2 is YNFKEQ in the germline V gene. Trimming cost V 0 bases and J 0 bases, with 8 bases left between them. The CDR3 is made up of 16 amino acids. CDR3 protein: CASSQEGSANTGELFF. The CDR3 coding sequence is TGTGCCAGCAGCCAAGAAGGCAGCGCGAACACCGGGGAGCTGTTTTTT.

The chain carries TRBV6-5 and TRBJ2-5, with 9 bases identical to TRBD1. The CDR3 has 15 residues. Germline CDR1 and CDR2: MNHEY and SVGAGI. V was pared by 4 bases and J by 7 bases, with 10 bases of the junction left unmatched. Written as DNA, the CDR3 is TGTGCCAGCAGTTTTTCACAGGGGGCGGTGCGGACCCAGTACTTC. Translating gives CASSFSQGAVRTQYF.

The J gene is TRBJ1-3, the V gene TRBV4-1; D gene unclear. Trimming stripped 0 bases from V and 0 bases from J, with 12 bases between. CDR3 length: 17 amino acids. Germline-derived CDR1 and CDR2 are MGHRA and YSYEKL. CDR3 nucleotides: TGCGCCAGCAGCCAAGAGCCCTTAGTGATCTCTGGAAACACCATATATTTT. Amino acids: CASSQEPLVISGNTIYF.

There are a few counts of this clonotype. V usage is TRBV7-2 and J usage is TRBJ1-1; 8 nucleotides agree with TRBD1. Germline V gene sequence: CDR1 SGHTA, CDR2 FQGNSA. The V gene end was trimmed by 4 bases and the J gene end by 1 base; junction bases not matched to a gene: 8. This CDR3 region has 16 residues. CDR3 sequence (DNA): TGTGCCAGCAGCTCCCAGGCCGGGACAGGGAACACTGAAGCTTTCTTT. Its translation is CASSSQAGTGNTEAFF.

V is TRBV5-1 and J is TRBJ2-1, with a possible D match to TRBD1 (6 bases). V lost 0 bases and J lost 10, with 17 bases in between. This CDR3 comprises 15 residues. Germline CDR1 is SGHRS and CDR2 is YFSETQ. The CDR3 DNA follows: TGCGCCAGCAGCTTGGCACTAACAGGGCCGAGGGAGCAGTTCTTC. Protein sequence: CASSLALTGPREQFF.

This clonotype was counted only a few times. The chain joins TRBV7-9 to TRBJ2-5; D is perhaps TRBD2 (5 bases). The DNA end lines up better with TRBJ2-7; the J call may be wrong. Germline CDR1 SEHNR, CDR2 FQNEAQ (reference sequence). The CDR3 sequence is 13 residues long. The CDR3 region is CASSLLIRGEQYF. The CDR3 DNA reads as TGTGCCAGCAGCTTGTTGATCCGGGGCGAGCAGTACTTC.

This clonotype occurred a few times. The chain is built from TRBV6-5 and TRBJ2-7; D call uncertain. The germline gives CDR1 MNHEY, CDR2 SVGAGI. The CDR3 has 11 residues. The V gene lost 8 bases and the J gene lost 9 bases, with 14 bases spanning the gap. CDR3 nucleotide sequence: TGTGCCAGCGGTTCTGGAAATGGGCAGTACTTC. Protein sequence: CASGSGNGQYF.

This clonotype was recorded at least ten times. This chain links TRBV11-2 with TRBJ2-1; no clear D. Germline assignment: CDR1 SGHAT and CDR2 FQNNGV. V lost 5 bases and J 6 bases, leaving 8 bases between the germline ends. The CDR3 length is 12 residues. CDR3 in amino acids: CASSLTPNEQFF. CDR3 nucleotides: TGTGCCAGCAGCCTCACTCCCAATGAGCAGTTCTTC.